This passage covers 18 T cell receptor beta chains from one sample sequenced in a study of shared clonotypes between healthy human individuals. Some clones are missing from TCRdb's copy, which holds only in-frame ones; the method was immunoSEQ multiplex PCR. The repertoire consists of approximately 600,000 clones, with 85% to 95% occurring once and the leading ten covering approximately 0.11%. CD45RO-negative CD8 cells positively selected for CCR7 made up the naive population, which excluded terminally differentiated effector memory CD45RA+ cells. What was sequenced was naive CD8+ T cells sorted from blood. Receptors originate from a woman aged 25 to 39 in good health.

The V call is TRBV2, the J call TRBJ2-2, with 9 bases lining up with TRBD2. Looked up from germline, CDR1 is SNHLY and CDR2 is FYNNEI. The V gene end was trimmed by 0 bases and the J gene end by 7 bases; junction bases not matched to a gene: 6. This CDR3 has 16 amino acids. CDR3 region: CASSEAAGGPGGELFF. DNA for the CDR3: TGTGCCAGCAGTGAAGCGGCGGGAGGGCCAGGCGGGGAGCTGTTTTTT.

The chain employs TRBV4-1 and TRBJ1-2, with D maybe TRBD1 (6 bases). The length of the CDR3 is 14 residues. Trimming pared 0 bases from V and 14 bases from J, leaving 19 bases between. Per germline, CDR1 MGHRA and CDR2 YSYEKL. DNA for the CDR3: TGCGCCAGCAGCCAAGAAGACAGGCAGCAAGGGGGAACCTTC. Protein sequence: CASSQEDRQQGGTF.

A word on this clone: Other DNA sequences in this specimen translate into the identical CDR3. The chain links TRBV4-1 to TRBJ2-7, with D possibly matching TRBD2 (6 bases). CDR3 length: 15 amino acids. V was trimmed by 1 base and J by 2 bases, leaving 12 bases between them. Germline V gives CDR1 MGHRA, CDR2 YSYEKL. The CDR3 protein is CASSQVGSGTYEQYF. In nucleotides, the CDR3 is TGCGCCAGCAGCCAAGTGGGTAGCGGCACCTACGAGCAGTACTTC.

The J gene is TRBJ1-1, the V gene TRBV7-9, with a tentative D call TRBD1 (5 bases). The CDR3 contains 14 residues. Trimming took off 1 base at V and 4 bases at J, with 10 bases between the two ends. Germline assignment: CDR1 SEHNR and CDR2 FQNEAQ (reference sequence). In nucleotides, the CDR3 is TGTGCCAGCAGCTTAGTCGGGGACGGCACTGAAGCTTTCTTT. Its translation is CASSLVGDGTEAFF.

This chain uses TRBV7-9 with TRBJ2-7, with D perhaps matching TRBD2 (6 bases). Germline V gene data show CDR1 as SEHNR and CDR2 as FQNEAQ (reference sequence). V was pared by 4 bases and J by 4 bases, with 17 bases between. There are 15 residues in the CDR3. CDR3 region: CASSSGAGLTYEQYF. The CDR3 DNA reads TGTGCCAGCAGCTCAGGAGCTGGACTAACTTACGAGCAGTACTTC.

V gene TRBV2 combines with J gene TRBJ1-2; 7 nucleotides align to TRBD1. The CDR3 totals 17 residues. The trim removed 5 bases at V and 0 bases at J, leaving 12 bases unmatched. Germline CDR1 is SNHLY and CDR2 is FYNNEI. CDR3 loop: CASSYAGTATPNYGYTF. The DNA of the CDR3 is TGTGCCAGCAGTTACGCCGGGACAGCCACTCCTAACTATGGCTACACCTTC.

The rearrangement joins TRBV5-4 to TRBJ2-7; the D is unclear. The germline gives CDR1 SGHNT, CDR2 YYREEE (reference sequence). This CDR3 region has 14 residues. V lost 0 bases to trimming and J lost 2 bases, with 9 bases between them. CDR3 coding DNA: TGTGCCAGCAGCTTGGCCGACATCACCTACGAGCAGTACTTC. This sequence encodes CASSLADITYEQYF. The entire variable domain, with the rest obtained from reference TRBV5-4 and TRBJ2-7, is as follows: ETGVTQSPTHLIKTRGQQVTLRCSSQSGHNTVSWYQQALGQGPQFIFQYYREEENGRGNFPPRFSGLQFPNYSSELNVNALELDDSALYLCASSLADITYEQYFGPGTRLTVT.

For the CDR3, the DNA is TGCGCCAGCAGCCAAGAGGGGACAGTGTTTAACTATGGCTACACCTTC. Its translation: CASSQEGTVFNYGYTF. The chain is built from TRBV4-1 and TRBJ1-2; 7 nucleotides line up with TRBD1. CDR1 is MGHRA, CDR2 YSYEKL, per germline. J lost 1 base, V lost 0 bases, and 5 bases had no gene match. CDR3 size: 16 residues.

CDR3 in DNA: TGTGCCACCAGCAGAGATTCGGGGGTGTACGAGCAGTACTTC. It specifies CATSRDSGVYEQYF. The V call is TRBV15, the J call TRBJ2-7; D is possibly TRBD2 (6 bases). This CDR3 has 14 residues. Trimming removed 0 bases from V and 4 bases from J, with 10 bases in between. The V gene's germline CDR1 is LNHNV and CDR2 YYDKDF (reference sequence).

This clone occurred once. The chain combines TRBV7-2 with TRBJ2-7, with D tentatively TRBD1 (6 bases). V lost 5 bases and J lost 2, with 16 bases in between. The germline CDR1 and CDR2 sequences are SGHTA and FQGNSA. The CDR3 runs 15 residues. The DNA of the CDR3 is TGTGCCAGCAGCCCCAGGGGTAGGGTTCCCTACGAGCAGTACTTC. This translates into CASSPRGRVPYEQYF.

The rearrangement uses TRBV7-9 and TRBJ1-1, with D possibly matching TRBD1 (5 bases). Germline lookup yields CDR1 SEHNR and CDR2 FQNEAQ (reference sequence). The CDR3 is made up of 11 amino acids. V dropped 8 bases and J dropped 4 bases, with 8 bases sitting between them. CDR3 coding DNA: TGTGCCAGCTTCGGGGGCACTGAAGCTTTCTTT. Translation gives CASFGGTEAFF.

The CDR3 is CASSSEAGTSGTYEQYF. DNA for the CDR3: TGTGCCAGTAGTTCGGAGGCCGGGACTAGCGGCACCTACGAGCAGTACTTC. V and J are TRBV19 and TRBJ2-5; 11 bases fit TRBD2. The closer fit of TRBJ2-7 to the DNA end suggests the J call may be wrong. This CDR3 comprises 17 residues. Germline V lookup: CDR1 LNHDA, CDR2 SQIVND (reference sequence).

V and J are TRBV6-1 and TRBJ2-7; D uncertain. Trimming pared 7 bases from V and 4 bases from J, leaving 8 bases between. The CDR3 consists of 11 residues. From germline, CDR1 is MNHNS and CDR2 SASEGT. CDR3 in amino acids: CASKSLYEQYF. CDR3 DNA: TGTGCCAGCAAGAGTTTGTACGAGCAGTACTTC.

The V gene is TRBV7-9, the J gene TRBJ2-1, with D perhaps matching TRBD1 or TRBD2 (5 bases each). CDR1 and CDR2 (germline): SEHNR, FQNEAQ (reference sequence). V gave up 7 bases and J gave up 4 bases, with 14 bases separating them. This CDR3 region has 14 residues. In nucleotides, the CDR3 is TGTGCCAGCACCTATGGGACGGATTACAATGAGCAGTTCTTC. This encodes CASTYGTDYNEQFF.

The chain employs TRBV27 and TRBJ2-1; D is uncertain. This CDR3 region has 18 residues. The V and J ends lost 2 bases and 4 bases respectively, with 21 bases between them. CDR1 is MNHEY, CDR2 SMNVEV, per germline (reference sequence). The CDR3 DNA sequence: TGTGCCAGCAGTTTACTCAGTCTCCGAGTGGCCCCTTACAATGAGCAGTTCTTC. Amino acids: CASSLLSLRVAPYNEQFF.

V is TRBV28 and J is TRBJ1-4; D is unresolved. CDR3 length: 11 residues. Germline assignment: CDR1 MDHEN and CDR2 SYDVKM. V was trimmed by 3 bases and J by 11 bases, leaving 7 bases between them. CDR3 sequence (DNA): TGTGCCAGCAGTTTGGGTGGGAAACTGTTTTTT. Its protein is CASSLGGKLFF.

This chain uses TRBV27 with TRBJ1-1; D perhaps matches TRBD1 (6 bases). The length of the CDR3 is 17 residues. The germline V gene has CDR1 MNHEY and CDR2 SMNVEV (reference sequence). Trimming removed 6 bases from V and 2 bases from J, with 22 bases in between. The CDR3 DNA follows: TGTGCCAGCAGCCCCCTTTCACCTCAGGGGCTAAACACTGAAGCTTTCTTT. It specifies CASSPLSPQGLNTEAFF.

The CDR3 loop reads CASSPLGDTNQPQHF. CDR3 bases: TGTGCCAGCAGTCCTCTAGGGGACACCAATCAGCCCCAGCATTTT. V gene TRBV9 combines with J gene TRBJ1-5, with D perhaps matching TRBD1 (6 bases). In germline, CDR1 is SGDLS, CDR2 YYNGEE. The CDR3 has 15 amino acids. V lost 5 bases, J lost 3 bases, and 15 bases lay in between.